Sequencing of this TCR beta chain was carried out in a study of CD8+CD57+ T cells in acquired aplastic anemia. Germline-derived CDR1 and CDR2 are SNHLY and FYNNEI. V lost 1 base, J lost 11 bases, and 14 bases lay in between. The CDR3 runs to 13 residues. All patients picked for sequencing had shown, by flow cytometry, an expansion of CD8+CD57+ cells. The patients, all of them, had severe acquired aplastic anemia. The use of genomic DNA as template underpinned the TCR beta VDJ and CDR3 profiling. TCRdb redid the calling of the reads with MiXCR, one entry per CDR3 protein. Of 150,000 to 200,000 distinct CDR3 sequences in the sample, less than 60% were seen once.

Sequencing was performed on sorted CD4+, CD8+, or CD8+CD57+ T cells (not recorded which) from PBMCs. This sequence joins TRBV2 and TRBJ1-1; the D is unclear. This TCR was recovered from a human donor with aplastic anemia. This chain's CDR3 is CASSEEMSGDAFF. In nucleotides, the CDR3 is TGTGCCAGCAGTGAAGAGATGAGTGGTGACGCTTTCTTT.